The 14 T cell receptor beta chains given below trace back to one sample, sequenced in a study of shared clonotypes between healthy human individuals. Generated by immunoSEQ multiplex PCR, the TCRdb table keeps only in-frame clones and is missing some. Of some 2,100,000 clones listed, more than 90% are singletons. Sequencing used naive CD4+ T cells sorted from blood. The subset: CD45RA+ positively selected. The receptors stem from a young man in good health.

This clone was detected once. This rearrangement joins TRBV2 to TRBJ1-4; TRBD1 aligns across 7 bases. Trimming took 6 bases from V and 0 from J; bases not matched to a gene: 13. CDR1 SNHLY and CDR2 FYNNEI come from the germline V gene. This CDR3 spans 18 amino acids. CDR3 region: CASSPTGTAVSTNEKLFF. The CDR3 DNA is TGTGCCAGCAGCCCTACTGGGACAGCCGTTTCAACTAATGAAAAACTGTTTTTT.

The chain uses TRBV9 and TRBJ2-7, with 7 bases matching TRBD2. The trim removed 2 bases at V and 3 bases at J, leaving 11 bases unmatched. Germline V gene sequence: CDR1 SGDLS, CDR2 YYNGEE. The CDR3 spans 16 residues. The CDR3 DNA follows: TGTGCCAGCAGCGTTGGTGGGCTAGCGGTCGACTACGAGCAGTACTTC. Its protein product is CASSVGGLAVDYEQYF.

The CDR3: CASSHGLKGYEQYF. DNA for the CDR3: TGCGCCAGCAGCCACGGTTTGAAGGGGTACGAGCAGTACTTC. V and J are TRBV4-3 and TRBJ2-7; D possibly corresponds to TRBD1 (5 bases). The CDR3 is 14 amino acids. The V end was cut by 3 bases, the J end by 4 bases, with 13 bases between. The V gene's germline CDR1 is LGHNA and CDR2 YSLEER.

The chain links TRBV29-1 to TRBJ1-2, with unresolved D. V lost 5 bases and J lost 5, with 9 bases in between. Per germline, CDR1 SQVTM and CDR2 ANQGSEA. The CDR3 contains 11 residues. The CDR3 reads CSVSSTYGYTF. DNA of the CDR3: TGCAGCGTTTCGAGTACTTATGGCTACACCTTC.

In this sample, this clone turned up a few times. The chain couples TRBV4-1 to TRBJ1-2; D unclear. The CDR3 spans 15 residues. The germline V gene encodes CDR1 MGHRA and CDR2 YSYEKL. The V and J ends lost 0 bases and 4 bases respectively, with 12 bases between them. The CDR3 region is CASSQDEPGRYGYTF. The CDR3, as DNA: TGCGCCAGCAGCCAAGATGAGCCAGGTCGCTATGGCTACACCTTC.

The chain is built from TRBV20-1 and TRBJ2-7, with D perhaps TRBD1 (5 bases). V was pared by 6 bases and J by 4 bases, with 10 bases between. From germline, CDR1 is DFQATT and CDR2 SNEGSKA (reference sequence). This CDR3 has 11 amino acids. CDR3 in DNA: TGCAGTGCAGTAGGGGAATACGAGCAGTACTTC. Translated: CSAVGEYEQYF.

This chain connects TRBV6-5 to TRBJ1-1, with 8 nucleotides matching TRBD1. Germline-derived CDR1 and CDR2 are MNHEY and SVGAGI. This CDR3 has 13 amino acids. With V trimmed by 5 bases and J by 4 bases, 3 bases remained unmatched. The CDR3 reads CASSKTGGTEAFF. CDR3 bases: TGTGCCAGCAGTAAAACAGGGGGCACTGAAGCTTTCTTT.

The V call is TRBV6-5, the J call TRBJ2-1, with D possibly being TRBD1 (5 bases). CDR3 length: 16 amino acids. Trimming pared 0 bases from V and 3 bases from J, leaving 12 bases between. Germline lookup yields CDR1 MNHEY and CDR2 SVGAGI. The CDR3 protein is CASSYSTSTGYNEQFF. DNA for the CDR3: TGTGCCAGCAGTTACTCGACATCTACAGGCTACAATGAGCAGTTCTTC.

The J gene is TRBJ2-3, the V gene TRBV6-6, with 10 bases fitting TRBD1. The V gene's germline CDR1 is MNHNY and CDR2 SVGAGI (reference sequence). The CDR3 is 13 residues long. With 4 bases clipped from V and 9 bases from J, the junction kept 4 bases outside the gene matches. CDR3 sequence: CASSSGQGSTQYF. In DNA form, the CDR3 reads TGTGCCAGCAGTTCGGGACAGGGGTCAACGCAGTATTTT.

Concerning this clone: At the DNA level, this CDR3 is encoded by other sequences in the same sample as well. The chain joins TRBV6-5 to TRBJ1-6; 7 positions agree with TRBD1. CDR1 and CDR2 (germline): MNHEY, SVGAGI. This CDR3 has 13 residues. J lost 7 bases, V lost 6 bases, and 3 bases had no gene match. The CDR3 DNA is TGTGCCAGCAGCAGGGGGAAAAATTCACCCCTCCACTTT. This codes for CASSRGKNSPLHF.

The V gene is TRBV28, the J gene TRBJ1-2; D uncertain. Germline V lookup: CDR1 MDHEN, CDR2 SYDVKM. Trimming removed 4 bases from V and 12 bases from J, with 33 bases in between. The CDR3 length is 18 residues. The chain's CDR3 is CASSSSLFRVTIRGLHTF. CDR3 bases: TGTGCCAGCAGTTCCTCCCTCTTCCGGGTAACGATACGAGGACTACACACCTTC.

This chain joins TRBV11-2 and TRBJ2-3; 10 bases are a match to TRBD2. CDR3 length: 18 amino acids. Losses at the gene ends were 3 bases for V and 3 bases for J; bases not matched to a gene: 12. Germline V lookup: CDR1 SGHAT, CDR2 FQNNGV. In DNA form, the CDR3 reads TGTGCCAGCAGCTTCCTTTTTTCAAGCGGGAGGGTAACAGATACGCAGTATTTT. Its protein is CASSFLFSSGRVTDTQYF.

About this clone: Distinct nucleotide sequences in the sample also encode this CDR3. The chain has TRBV7-9 and TRBJ1-4; D remains ambiguous. Between the trimmed V and J ends, which lost 0 bases and 7 bases, there was a span of 6 bases. The V gene's germline CDR1 is SEHNR and CDR2 FQNEAQ (reference sequence). The CDR3 extends over 13 amino acids. CDR3: CASSLAGSEKLFF. The DNA for the CDR3 is TGTGCCAGCAGCTTAGCAGGGAGTGAAAAACTGTTTTTT.

The V call is TRBV11-3, the J call TRBJ2-1; tentatively, D is TRBD1 (7 bases). Germline V gives CDR1 SGHNT, CDR2 YENEEA. Trimming took off 5 bases at V and 0 bases at J, with 17 bases between the two ends. The CDR3 runs to 17 residues. CDR3: CASSREGAGRSYNEQFF. CDR3 nucleotides: TGTGCCAGCAGCCGCGAGGGGGCGGGACGCTCCTACAATGAGCAGTTCTTC. Filled out from reference TRBV11-3 and TRBJ2-1, the complete variable domain reads EAGVVQSPRYKIIEKKQPVAFWCNPISGHNTLYWYLQNLGQGPELLIRYENEEAVDDSQLPKDRFSAERLKGVDSTLKIQPAELGDSAVYLCASSREGAGRSYNEQFFGPGTRLTVL.